Below, 6 T cell receptor beta chains from the same sample are listed, as sequenced in a study of blood T cell repertoires in COVID-19. Sequenced by immunoSEQ multiplex PCR; TCRdb stores in-frame clones only, minus some. This sample carries about 230,000 clones, about 86% of them seen once, and the ten largest clones take roughly 3.3%. Sequences were obtained from PBMCs or T cells enriched from blood (not recorded which). The receptors come from a woman between 50 and 59 years old in a cohort exposed to, infected with or recovered from COVID-19 (not recorded which).

The chain recombines TRBV9 with TRBJ1-1; D unresolved. V was trimmed by 4 bases and J by 2 bases, leaving 12 bases between them. Germline CDR1 and CDR2: SGDLS and YYNGEE. The CDR3 covers 14 residues. The CDR3 sequence is CASSSQQRNTEAFF. CDR3 sequence (DNA): TGTGCCAGCAGCTCCCAACAGAGAAACACTGAAGCTTTCTTT.

The chain links TRBV28 to TRBJ2-3; 11 bases are shared with TRBD2. Looked up from germline, CDR1 is MDHEN and CDR2 is SYDVKM. V dropped 2 bases and J dropped 5; count of bases not matched to a gene: 15. The CDR3 is 19 residues long. The CDR3 coding sequence is TGTGCCAGCAGTTTACCCGGCATCCAACTAGCGGGGGCCAGAGATACGCAGTATTTT. This codes for CASSLPGIQLAGARDTQYF.

This chain links TRBV30 with TRBJ1-5, with 7 bases fitting TRBD1. Germline V gene lookup returns CDR1 GTSNPN and CDR2 SVGIG (reference sequence). The CDR3 sequence is 13 residues long. V shed 5 bases, J shed 6 bases, and the junction held 7 bases outside the gene matches. The DNA for the CDR3 is TGTGCCTGGGGAACAGGGGTGAGTCAGCCCCAGCATTTT. This sequence encodes CAWGTGVSQPQHF.

The chain has TRBV9 and TRBJ2-3; 11 nucleotides agree with TRBD2. V shed 6 bases, J shed 3 bases, and the junction held 9 bases outside the gene matches. Germline V gene sequence: CDR1 SGDLS, CDR2 YYNGEE. The CDR3 runs 16 residues. CDR3 bases: TGTGCCAGCACTCCCGGGACTAGCGGTCGAACAGATACGCAGTATTTT. Translation gives CASTPGTSGRTDTQYF.

The chain employs TRBV19 and TRBJ2-3; 8 bases are a match to TRBD2. Germline lookup yields CDR1 LNHDA and CDR2 SQIVND (reference sequence). V trimming: 7 bases; J trimming: 7 bases; junction bases outside the gene matches: 16. The CDR3 is made up of 16 amino acids. In DNA, the CDR3 is TGTGCCAGTACCCCGCGTCCGGGGGGGCCCGCTTATACGCAGTATTTT. It translates to CASTPRPGGPAYTQYF.

The chain recombines TRBV7-9 with TRBJ1-2, with D tentatively TRBD1 (6 bases). The ends were cut back, 5 bases at V and 6 bases at J, with 19 bases in the middle. This CDR3 is built from 15 residues. From germline, CDR1 is SEHNR and CDR2 FQNEAQ (reference sequence). In DNA, the CDR3 is TGTGCCAGCAGCATTATAGGGGGAGGGTCGAATGGCTACACCTTC. Its translation: CASSIIGGGSNGYTF.